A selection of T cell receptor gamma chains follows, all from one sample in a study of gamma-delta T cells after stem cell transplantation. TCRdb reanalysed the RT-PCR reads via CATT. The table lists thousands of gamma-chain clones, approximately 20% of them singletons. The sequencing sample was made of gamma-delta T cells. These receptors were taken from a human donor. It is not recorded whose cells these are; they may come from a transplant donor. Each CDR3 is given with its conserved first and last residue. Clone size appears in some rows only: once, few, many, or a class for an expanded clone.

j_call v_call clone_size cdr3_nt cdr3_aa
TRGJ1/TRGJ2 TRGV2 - TGTGCCACCTGGGACGGGCCTTGGGGATATAAGAAACTCTTT CATWDGPWGYKKLF
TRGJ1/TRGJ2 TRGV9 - TGTGCCTTGTGGGAGGTGTTTTGGCGGGCGGGCAATAAGAAACTCTTT CALWEVFWRAGNKKLF
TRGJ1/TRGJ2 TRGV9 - TGTGCCTTGTGGGAGGTGCAATTACGGCGCTATTATAAGAAACTCTTT CALWEVQLRRYYKKLF
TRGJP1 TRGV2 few TGTGCCACCTGGGACGGGCACTTTGGTTGGTTCAAGATATTT CATWDGHFGWFKIF
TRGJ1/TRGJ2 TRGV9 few TGTGCCTTGTGGGAGCCCCCCATGGATAAGAAACTCTTT CALWEPPMDKKLF
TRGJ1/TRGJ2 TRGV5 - TGTGCCACCTGGGACAGGCAGACCCTTAAGAAACTCTTT CATWDRQTLKKLF
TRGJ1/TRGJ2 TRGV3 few TGTGCCACCTGGGACAGGCTTATCCCCACACACTTTTATTATAAGAAACTCTTT CATWDRLIPTHFYYKKLF
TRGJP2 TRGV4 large TGTGCCACCTGGGATGGTAGTGATTGGATCAAGACGTTT CATWDGSDWIKTF
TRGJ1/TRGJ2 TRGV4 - TGTGCCACCTGGGATGGGCCGGAGTTAGAGAAACTCTTT CATWDGPELEKLF
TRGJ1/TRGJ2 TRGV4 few TGTGCCACCTGGGATGATAAGAAACTCTTT CATWDDKKLF
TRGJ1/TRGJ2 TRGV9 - TGTGCCTTGTGGGAGGAAGCGGAGAAACTCTTT CALWEEAEKLF
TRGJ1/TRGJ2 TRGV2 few TGTGCCACCTGGGACGGGCCCCGTTATTATAAGAAACTCTTT CATWDGPRYYKKLF
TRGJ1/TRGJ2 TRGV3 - TGTGCCACCTGGGACAGGCGAAAGAAACTCTTT CATWDRRKKLF
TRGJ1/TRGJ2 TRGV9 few TGTGCCTTGTGGGAGCCGACTCATTATTATAAGAAACTCTTT CALWEPTHYYKKLF
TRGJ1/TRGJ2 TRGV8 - TGTGCCACCTGGGATAGGAGAACGACTAAGAAACTCTTT CATWDRRTTKKLF
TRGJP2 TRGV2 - TGTGCCACCTGGGACGGGCTGGTTAGTAGTGATTGGATCAAGACGTTT CATWDGLVSSDWIKTF
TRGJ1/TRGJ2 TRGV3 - TGTGCCACCTGGGACAGGAGCAGGTATAAGAAACTCTTT CATWDRSRYKKLF
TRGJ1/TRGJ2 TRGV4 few TGTGCCACCTGGGATGGAGTTAAGAAACTCTTT CATWDGVKKLF
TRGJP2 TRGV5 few TGTGCCACCTGGGACAGGCGGAGGAGTGATTGGATCAAGACGTTT CATWDRRRSDWIKTF
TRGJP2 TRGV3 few TGTGCCACCTGGGACAGCAAGTATAGTAGTGATTGGATCAAGACGTTT CATWDSKYSSDWIKTF
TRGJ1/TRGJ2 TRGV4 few TGTGCCACCTGGTCTCGAAGGAAACTCTTT CATWSRRKLF
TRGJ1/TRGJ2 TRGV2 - TGTGCCACCTGGGACGAGCCCTATTATAAGAAACTCTTT CATWDEPYYKKLF
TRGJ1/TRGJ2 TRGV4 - TGTGCCACCTGGGATAATACCCTCTATTATAAGAAACTCTTT CATWDNTLYYKKLF
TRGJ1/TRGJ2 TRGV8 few TGTGCCACCTCCCTAATTGGATATAAGAAACTCTTT CATSLIGYKKLF
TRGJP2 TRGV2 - TGTGCCACCTGGGATGGGCGATGCGGTAGTGATTGGATCAAGACGTTT CATWDGRCGSDWIKTF
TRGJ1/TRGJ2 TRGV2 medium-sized TGTGCCACCTGGGATTATTATTATAAGAAACTCTTT CATWDYYYKKLF
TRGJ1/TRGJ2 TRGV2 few TGTGCCACCTGGGACCGAACTTATTATAAGAAACTCTTT CATWDRTYYKKLF
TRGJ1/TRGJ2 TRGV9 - TGTGCCTTGTGGGAGGTGCAGGGGGGAAATTATAAGAAACTCTTT CALWEVQGGNYKKLF
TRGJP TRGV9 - TGTGCCTTGTGGGAGGTGGGGGAGTTGGGCAAAAAAATCAAGGTATTT CALWEVGELGKKIKVF
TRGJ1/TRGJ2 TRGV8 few TGTGCCACCGGGCTTTATTATAAGAAACTCTTT CATGLYYKKLF
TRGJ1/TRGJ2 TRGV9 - TGTGCCTTGTGGGAGGTGGGGATCCTTTATTATAAGAAACTCTTT CALWEVGILYYKKLF
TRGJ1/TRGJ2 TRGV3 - TGTGCCACCTGGGACAGGCCTTATTCCCTTACGAATTATTATAAGAAACTCTTT CATWDRPYSLTNYYKKLF
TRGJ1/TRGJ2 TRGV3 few TGTGCCACCTGGGACAGGCGGAGTTATAAGAAACTCTTT CATWDRRSYKKLF
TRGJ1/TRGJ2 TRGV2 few TGTGCCACCTGGGACGGGCAAAAGAAACTCTTT CATWDGQKKLF
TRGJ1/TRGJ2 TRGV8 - TGTGCCACCTGGGATACGAATTATTATAAGAAACTCTTT CATWDTNYYKKLF
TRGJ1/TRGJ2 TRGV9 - TGTGCCTCGTGGGAGGTGCCCCAGAAACTCTTT CASWEVPQKLF
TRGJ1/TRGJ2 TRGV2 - TGTGCCACCTGGGACGCCCATTATAAGAAACTCTTT CATWDAHYKKLF
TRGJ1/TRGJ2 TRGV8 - TGTGCCACCTGGGACCCCGTCAATGTTCTCTTT CATWDPVNVLF
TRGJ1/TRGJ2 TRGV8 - TGTGCCACCTGGGATCGAAAGAAACTCTTT CATWDRKKLF
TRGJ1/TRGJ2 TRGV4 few TGTGCCACCTGGCACCACCTTTATTATAAGAAACTCTTT CATWHHLYYKKLF
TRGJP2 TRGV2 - TGTGCCACCTGGGACGGGCAGGGGGGTGATTGGATCAAGACGTTT CATWDGQGGDWIKTF
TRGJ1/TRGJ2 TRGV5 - TGTGCCACCTGGGACAGGGGCCGGGATTATTATAAGAAACTCTTT CATWDRGRDYYKKLF